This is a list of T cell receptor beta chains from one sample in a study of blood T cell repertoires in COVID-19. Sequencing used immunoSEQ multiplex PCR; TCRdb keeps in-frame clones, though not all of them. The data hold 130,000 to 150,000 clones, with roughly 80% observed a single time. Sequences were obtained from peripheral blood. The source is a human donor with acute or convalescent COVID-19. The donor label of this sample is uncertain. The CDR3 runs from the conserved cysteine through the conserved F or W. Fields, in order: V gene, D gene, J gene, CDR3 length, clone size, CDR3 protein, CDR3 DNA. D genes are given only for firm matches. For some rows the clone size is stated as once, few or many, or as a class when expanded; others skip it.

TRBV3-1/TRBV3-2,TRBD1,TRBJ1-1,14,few,CASSPGTVNTEAFF,TGTGCCAGCAGCCCCGGGACAGTTAACACTGAAGCTTTCTTT
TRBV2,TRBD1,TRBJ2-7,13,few,CASGTGLTYEQYF,TGTGCCAGCGGGACAGGGCTAACCTACGAGCAGTACTTC
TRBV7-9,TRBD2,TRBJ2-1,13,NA,CASSPGTSNEQFF,TGTGCCAGCAGCCCTGGGACTAGCAATGAGCAGTTCTTC
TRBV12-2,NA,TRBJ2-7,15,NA,CASRFGSGGAYEQYF,TGTGCAAGTCGCTTCGGTAGCGGGGGAGCCTACGAGCAGTACTTC
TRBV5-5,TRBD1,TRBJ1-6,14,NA,CASSSGQVNSPLHF,TGTGCCAGCAGCTCCGGACAGGTTAATTCACCCCTCCACTTT
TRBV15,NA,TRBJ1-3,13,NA,CATRRGLDPTIYF,TGTGCCACCAGACGCGGACTCGACCCCACCATATATTTT
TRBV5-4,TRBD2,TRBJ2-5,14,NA,CASSPTAGWETQYF,TGTGCCAGCAGCCCGACAGCGGGGTGGGAGACCCAGTACTTC
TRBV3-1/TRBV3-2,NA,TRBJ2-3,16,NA,CASSPRGSIRTDTQYF,TGTGCCAGCAGTCCAAGAGGGTCAATTCGCACAGATACGCAGTATTTT
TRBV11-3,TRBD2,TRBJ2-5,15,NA,CASSLGGAGEETQYF,TGTGCCAGCAGCCTCGGGGGGGCTGGGGAAGAGACCCAGTACTTC
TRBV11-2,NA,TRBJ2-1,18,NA,CASSPSGSTESSYNEQFF,TGTGCCAGCAGCCCCTCGGGAAGCACCGAAAGCTCCTACAATGAGCAGTTCTTC
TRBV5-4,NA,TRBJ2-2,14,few,CASSPSLNTGELFF,TGTGCCAGCAGCCCCTCCTTGAACACCGGGGAGCTGTTTTTT
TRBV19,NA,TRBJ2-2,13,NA,CASSIAPSGELFF,TGTGCCAGTAGTATAGCCCCCTCCGGGGAGCTGTTTTTT
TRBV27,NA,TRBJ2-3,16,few,CASSKQPGHPADTQYF,TGTGCCAGCAGTAAACAACCGGGACATCCTGCAGATACGCAGTATTTT
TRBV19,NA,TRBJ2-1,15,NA,CASSSHSGTYNEQFF,TGTGCCAGTAGTTCCCACAGTGGCACCTACAATGAGCAGTTCTTC
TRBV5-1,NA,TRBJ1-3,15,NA,CASSSTGLSGNTIYF,TGCGCCAGCAGCTCCACAGGGTTATCCGGAAACACCATATATTTT
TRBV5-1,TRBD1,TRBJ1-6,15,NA,CASRDRGRGNSPLHF,TGCGCCAGCAGGGACAGGGGGCGCGGTAATTCACCCCTCCACTTT
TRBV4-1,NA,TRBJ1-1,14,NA,CASSRQEGFTEAFF,TGCGCCAGCAGCCGTCAGGAGGGGTTCACTGAAGCTTTCTTT
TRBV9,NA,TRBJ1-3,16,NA,CASSLSGQRYGNTIYF,TGTGCCAGCAGCCTATCCGGACAGCGATATGGAAACACCATATATTTT
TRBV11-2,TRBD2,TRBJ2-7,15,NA,CASSLGLAGIYEQYF,TGTGCCAGCAGCCTGGGACTAGCGGGGATCTACGAGCAGTACTTC
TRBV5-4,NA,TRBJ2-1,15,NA,CASSLTASSYNEQFF,TGTGCCAGCAGCTTGACCGCTAGCTCCTACAATGAGCAGTTCTTC
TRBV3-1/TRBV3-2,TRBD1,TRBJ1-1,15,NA,CASSYGQGDGTEAFF,TGTGCCAGCAGCTACGGACAGGGGGATGGCACTGAAGCTTTCTTT
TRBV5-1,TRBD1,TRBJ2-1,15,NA,CASSLGEGARNEQFF,TGCGCCAGCAGCTTGGGAGAGGGGGCGAGGAATGAGCAGTTCTTC
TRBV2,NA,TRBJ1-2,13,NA,CASSGDTDYGYTF,TGTGCCAGCAGTGGGGACACGGACTATGGCTACACCTTC
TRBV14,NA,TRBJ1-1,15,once,CASSQEHRANTEAFF,TGTGCCAGCAGCCAAGAACACAGGGCTAACACTGAAGCTTTCTTT
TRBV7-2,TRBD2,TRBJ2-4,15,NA,CASGDSGATKNIQYF,TGTGCCAGCGGGGATAGCGGGGCAACCAAAAACATTCAGTACTTC
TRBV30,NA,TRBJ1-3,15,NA,CAWSVSGRAGNTIYF,TGTGCCTGGAGTGTATCAGGGAGGGCGGGAAACACCATATATTTT
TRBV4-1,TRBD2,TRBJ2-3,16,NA,CASSQDGTGGTDTQYF,TGCGCCAGCAGCCAAGATGGGACGGGGGGGACAGATACGCAGTATTTT
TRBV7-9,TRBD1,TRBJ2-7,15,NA,CASSLGQGVYYEQYF,TGTGCCAGCAGCCTAGGACAGGGGGTCTACTACGAGCAGTACTTC
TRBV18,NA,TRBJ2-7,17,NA,CASSPQMTLGGRYEQYF,TGTGCCAGCTCACCACAGATGACCCTCGGGGGGCGCTACGAGCAGTACTTC
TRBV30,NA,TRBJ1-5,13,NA,CAWSSGQNQPQHF,TGTGCCTGGAGTTCCGGACAGAATCAGCCCCAGCATTTT
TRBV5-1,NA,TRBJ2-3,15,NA,CASSPGTSLTDTQYF,TGCGCCAGCAGCCCGGGGACTTCACTCACAGATACGCAGTATTTT
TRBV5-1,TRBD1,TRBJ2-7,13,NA,CASSPGTAYEQYF,TGCGCCAGCAGCCCAGGGACAGCGTACGAGCAGTACTTC
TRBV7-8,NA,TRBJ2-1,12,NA,CASSPIGGEQFF,TGTGCCAGCAGCCCCATAGGAGGGGAGCAGTTCTTC
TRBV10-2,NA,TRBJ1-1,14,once,CASSESTLGTEAFF,TGCGCCAGCAGTGAGTCGACTTTAGGCACTGAAGCTTTCTTT
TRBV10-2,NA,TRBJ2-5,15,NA,CASRLRGPPQETQYF,TGCGCCAGCAGGCTTAGGGGTCCCCCCCAAGAGACCCAGTACTTC
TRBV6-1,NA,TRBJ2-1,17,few,CASSESGQRSSYNEQFF,TGTGCCAGCAGTGAAAGCGGGCAGCGGAGCTCCTACAATGAGCAGTTCTTC
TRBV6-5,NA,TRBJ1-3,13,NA,CASRVSSGNTIYF,TGTGCCAGCCGGGTTAGCTCTGGAAACACCATATATTTT
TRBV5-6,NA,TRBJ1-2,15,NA,CASSWGGGGGYGYTF,TGTGCCAGCAGCTGGGGCGGGGGAGGTGGCTATGGCTACACCTTC
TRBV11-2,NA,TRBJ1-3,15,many,CASSLGVSSGNTIYF,TGTGCCAGCAGCTTAGGCGTAAGCTCTGGAAACACCATATATTTT
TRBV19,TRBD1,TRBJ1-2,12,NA,CASRDRGYGYTF,TGTGCCTCCCGCGACAGGGGGTATGGCTACACCTTC
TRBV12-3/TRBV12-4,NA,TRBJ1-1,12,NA,CASSSASPGAFF,TGTGCCAGCAGTTCCGCAAGCCCCGGTGCTTTCTTT
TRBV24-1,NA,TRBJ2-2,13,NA,CATSDTNTGELFF,TGTGCCACCAGCGACACGAACACCGGGGAGCTGTTTTTT